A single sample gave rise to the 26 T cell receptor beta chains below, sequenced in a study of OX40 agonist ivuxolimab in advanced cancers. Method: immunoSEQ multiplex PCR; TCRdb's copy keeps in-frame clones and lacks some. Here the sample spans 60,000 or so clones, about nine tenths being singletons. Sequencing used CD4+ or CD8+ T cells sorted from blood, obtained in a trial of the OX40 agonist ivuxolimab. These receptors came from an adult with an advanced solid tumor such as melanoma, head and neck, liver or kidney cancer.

This CDR3 reads CASTEPGQGRVTQYF. The CDR3 region has the DNA TGTGCCAGTACCGAACCGGGACAGGGGCGGGTTACGCAGTATTTT. V is TRBV19 and J is TRBJ2-3; 10 bases are a match to TRBD1. V lost 7 bases and J lost 8; bases outside the gene matches: 12. Germline CDR1 reads LNHDA; CDR2 reads SQIVND (reference sequence). The CDR3 extends over 15 amino acids.

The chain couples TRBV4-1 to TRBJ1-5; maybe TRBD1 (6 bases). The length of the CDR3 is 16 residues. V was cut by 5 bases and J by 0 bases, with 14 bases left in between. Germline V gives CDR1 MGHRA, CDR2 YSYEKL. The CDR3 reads CASSEVQGYSNQPQHF. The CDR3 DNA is TGCGCCAGCAGCGAAGTACAGGGCTATAGCAATCAGCCCCAGCATTTT.

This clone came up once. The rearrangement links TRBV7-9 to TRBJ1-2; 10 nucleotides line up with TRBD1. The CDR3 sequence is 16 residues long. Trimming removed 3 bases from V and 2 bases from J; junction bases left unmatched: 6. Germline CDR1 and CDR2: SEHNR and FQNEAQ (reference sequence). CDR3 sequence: CASSFGRTGGNYGYTF. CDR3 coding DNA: TGTGCCAGCAGCTTCGGAAGGACAGGGGGGAACTATGGCTACACCTTC. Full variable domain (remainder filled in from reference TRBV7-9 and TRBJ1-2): DTGVSQNPRHKITKRGQNVTFRCDPISEHNRLYWYRQTLGQGPEFLTYFQNEAQLEKSRLLSDRFSAERPKGSFSTLEIQRTEQGDSAMYLCASSFGRTGGNYGYTFGSGTRLTVV.

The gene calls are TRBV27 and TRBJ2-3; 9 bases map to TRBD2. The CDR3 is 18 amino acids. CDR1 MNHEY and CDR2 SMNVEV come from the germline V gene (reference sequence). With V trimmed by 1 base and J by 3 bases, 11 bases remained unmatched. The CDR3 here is CASSLLATSGGRTDTQYF. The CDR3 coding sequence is TGTGCCAGCAGTTTATTGGCTACGAGCGGGGGGAGAACAGATACGCAGTATTTT.

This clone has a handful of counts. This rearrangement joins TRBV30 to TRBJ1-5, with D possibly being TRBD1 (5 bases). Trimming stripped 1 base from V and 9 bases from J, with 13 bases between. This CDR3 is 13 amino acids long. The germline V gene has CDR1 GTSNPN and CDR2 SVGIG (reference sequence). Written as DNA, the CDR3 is TGTGCCTGGAGTGGGAGGGGCGATGGGCCCCAGCATTTT. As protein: CAWSGRGDGPQHF.

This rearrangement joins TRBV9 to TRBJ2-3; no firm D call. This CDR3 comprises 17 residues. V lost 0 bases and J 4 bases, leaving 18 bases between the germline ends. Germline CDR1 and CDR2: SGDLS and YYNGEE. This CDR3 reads CASSVGGSLVLADTQYF. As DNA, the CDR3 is TGTGCCAGCAGCGTAGGGGGTAGCTTGGTACTCGCAGATACGCAGTATTTT.

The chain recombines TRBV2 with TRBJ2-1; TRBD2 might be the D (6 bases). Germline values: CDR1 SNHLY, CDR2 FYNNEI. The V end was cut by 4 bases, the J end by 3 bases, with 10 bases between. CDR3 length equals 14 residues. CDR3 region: CASSGLANYNEQFF. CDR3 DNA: TGTGCCAGCAGTGGGCTAGCGAACTACAATGAGCAGTTCTTC. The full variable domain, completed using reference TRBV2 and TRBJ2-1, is EPEVTQTPSHQVTQMGQEVILRCVPISNHLYFYWYRQILGQKVEFLVSFYNNEISEKSEIFDDQFSVERPDGSNFTLKIRSTKLEDSAMYFCASSGLANYNEQFFGPGTRLTVL.

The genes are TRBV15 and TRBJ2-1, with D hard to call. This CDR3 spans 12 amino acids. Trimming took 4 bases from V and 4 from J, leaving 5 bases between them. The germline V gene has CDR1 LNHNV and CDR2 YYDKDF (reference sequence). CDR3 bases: TGTGCCACCAGCATCGCTTACAATGAGCAGTTCTTC. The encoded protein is CATSIAYNEQFF. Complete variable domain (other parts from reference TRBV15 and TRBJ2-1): DAMVIQNPRYQVTQFGKPVTLSCSQTLNHNVMYWYQQKSSQAPKLLFHYYDKDFNNEADTPDNFQSRRPNTSFCFLDIRSPGLGDTAMYLCATSIAYNEQFFGPGTRLTVL.

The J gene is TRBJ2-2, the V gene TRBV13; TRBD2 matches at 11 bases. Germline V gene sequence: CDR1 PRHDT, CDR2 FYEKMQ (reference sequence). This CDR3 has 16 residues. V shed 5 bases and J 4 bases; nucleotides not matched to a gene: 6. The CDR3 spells CASSPRLAGLTGELFF. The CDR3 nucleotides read TGTGCCAGCAGCCCGAGACTAGCGGGGCTCACCGGGGAGCTGTTTTTT.

The CDR3 is CASSRRQGSGGANVLTF. The CDR3 DNA follows: TGTGCCAGTAGTAGGAGGCAGGGGTCGGGCGGGGCCAACGTCCTGACTTTC. The rearrangement joins TRBV19 to TRBJ2-6; TRBD1 is a possible D gene (6 bases). V dropped 4 bases and J dropped 4 bases, with 17 bases sitting between them. This CDR3 is 17 amino acids long. Germline CDR1 is LNHDA and CDR2 is SQIVND (reference sequence).

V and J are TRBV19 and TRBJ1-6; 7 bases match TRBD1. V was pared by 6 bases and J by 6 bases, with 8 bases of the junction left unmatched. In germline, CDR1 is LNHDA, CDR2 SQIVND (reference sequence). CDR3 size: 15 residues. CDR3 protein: CASSPTGNLNSPLHF. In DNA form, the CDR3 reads TGTGCCAGTAGCCCGACAGGGAACCTTAATTCACCCCTCCACTTT. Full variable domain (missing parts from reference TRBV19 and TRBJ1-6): DGGITQSPKYLFRKEGQNVTLSCEQNLNHDAMYWYRQDPGQGLRLIYYSQIVNDFQKGDIAEGYSVSREKKESFPLTVTSAQKNPTAFYLCASSPTGNLNSPLHFGNGTRLTVT.

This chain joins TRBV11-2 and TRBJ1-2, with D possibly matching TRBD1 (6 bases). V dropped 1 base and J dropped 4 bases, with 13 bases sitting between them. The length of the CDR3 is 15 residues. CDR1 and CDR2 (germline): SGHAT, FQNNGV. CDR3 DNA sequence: TGTGCCAGCAGCTTAGCGGGACACTATCTCTATGGCTACACCTTC. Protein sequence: CASSLAGHYLYGYTF.

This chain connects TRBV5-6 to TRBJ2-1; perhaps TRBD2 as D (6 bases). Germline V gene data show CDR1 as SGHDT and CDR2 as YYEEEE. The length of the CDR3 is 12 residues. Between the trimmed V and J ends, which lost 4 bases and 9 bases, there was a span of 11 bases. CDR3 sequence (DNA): TGTGCCAGCAGCGCCCAGGGAGGTGAGCAGTTCTTC. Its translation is CASSAQGGEQFF.

The CDR3 bases are TGCAGCGTTGCGGGACGGACGAGCACTGAAGCTTTCTTT. It translates to CSVAGRTSTEAFF. V and J are TRBV29-1 and TRBJ1-1; D might be TRBD1 (5 bases). CDR1 and CDR2 from the germline V gene are SQVTM and ANQGSEA. Between the trimmed V and J ends, which lost 4 bases and 4 bases, there was a span of 13 bases. This CDR3 spans 13 amino acids.

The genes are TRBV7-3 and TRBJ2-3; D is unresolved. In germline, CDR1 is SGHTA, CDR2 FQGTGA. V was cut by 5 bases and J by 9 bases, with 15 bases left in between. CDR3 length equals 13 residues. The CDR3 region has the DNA TGTGCCAGCAGCCCCCCAGGTTCACACACGCAGTATTTT. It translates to CASSPPGSHTQYF.

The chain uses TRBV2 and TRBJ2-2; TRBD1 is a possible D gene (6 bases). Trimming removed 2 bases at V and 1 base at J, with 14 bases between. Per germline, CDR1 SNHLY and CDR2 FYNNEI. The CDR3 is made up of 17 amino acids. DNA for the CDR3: TGTGCCAGCAGTGAAAGGGGGAGACAGATGAACACCGGGGAGCTGTTTTTT. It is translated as CASSERGRQMNTGELFF. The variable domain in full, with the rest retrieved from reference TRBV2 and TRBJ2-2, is EPEVTQTPSHQVTQMGQEVILRCVPISNHLYFYWYRQILGQKVEFLVSFYNNEISEKSEIFDDQFSVERPDGSNFTLKIRSTKLEDSAMYFCASSERGRQMNTGELFFGEGSRLTVL.

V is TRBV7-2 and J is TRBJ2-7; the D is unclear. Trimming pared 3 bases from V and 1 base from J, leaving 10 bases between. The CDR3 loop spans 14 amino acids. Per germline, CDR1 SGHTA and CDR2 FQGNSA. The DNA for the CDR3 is TGTGCCAGCAGCTTGGGCAGGCTATCCTACGAGCAGTACTTC. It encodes CASSLGRLSYEQYF. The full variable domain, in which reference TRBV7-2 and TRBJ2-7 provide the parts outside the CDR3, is GAGVSQSPSNKVTEKGKDVELRCDPISGHTALYWYRQSLGQGLEFLIYFQGNSAPDKSGLPSDRFSAERTGGSVSTLTIQRTQQEDSAVYLCASSLGRLSYEQYFGPGTRLTVT.

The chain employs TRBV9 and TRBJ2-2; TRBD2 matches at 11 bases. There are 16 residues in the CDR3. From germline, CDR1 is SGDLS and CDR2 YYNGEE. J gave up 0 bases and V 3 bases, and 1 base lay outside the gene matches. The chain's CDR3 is CASSGGLAANTGELFF. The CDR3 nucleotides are TGTGCCAGCAGCGGGGGACTAGCGGCGAACACCGGGGAGCTGTTTTTT. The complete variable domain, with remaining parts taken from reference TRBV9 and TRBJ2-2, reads DSGVTQTPKHLITATGQRVTLRCSPRSGDLSVYWYQQSLDQGLQFLIQYYNGEERAKGNILERFSAQQFPDLHSELNLSSLELGDSALYFCASSGGLAANTGELFFGEGSRLTVL.

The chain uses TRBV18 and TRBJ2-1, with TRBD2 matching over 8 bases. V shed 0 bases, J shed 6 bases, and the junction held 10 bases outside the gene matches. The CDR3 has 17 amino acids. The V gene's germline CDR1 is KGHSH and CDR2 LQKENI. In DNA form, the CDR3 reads TGTGCCAGCTCACCACCGGAAAGGCTAGCGGGTAGCAATGAGCAGTTCTTC. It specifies CASSPPERLAGSNEQFF.

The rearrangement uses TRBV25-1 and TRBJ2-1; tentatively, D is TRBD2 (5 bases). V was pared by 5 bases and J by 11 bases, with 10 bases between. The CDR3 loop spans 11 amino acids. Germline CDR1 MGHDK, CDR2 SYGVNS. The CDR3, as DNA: TGTGCCAGCAGTCCTAGCTTCAAGCAGTTCTTC. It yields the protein CASSPSFKQFF.

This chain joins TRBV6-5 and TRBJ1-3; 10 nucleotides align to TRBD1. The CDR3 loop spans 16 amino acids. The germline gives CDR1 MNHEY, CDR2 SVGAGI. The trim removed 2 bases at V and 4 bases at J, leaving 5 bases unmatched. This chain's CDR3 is CASSYGGQGTGNTIYF. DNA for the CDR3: TGTGCCAGCAGTTACGGGGGACAGGGGACAGGAAACACCATATATTTT.

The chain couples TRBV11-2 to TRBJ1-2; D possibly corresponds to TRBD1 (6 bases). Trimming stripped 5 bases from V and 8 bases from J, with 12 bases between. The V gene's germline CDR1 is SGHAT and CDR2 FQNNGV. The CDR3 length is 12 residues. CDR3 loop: CASSPDRRGYTF. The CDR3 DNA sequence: TGTGCCAGCAGCCCCGACAGGCGGGGCTACACCTTC.

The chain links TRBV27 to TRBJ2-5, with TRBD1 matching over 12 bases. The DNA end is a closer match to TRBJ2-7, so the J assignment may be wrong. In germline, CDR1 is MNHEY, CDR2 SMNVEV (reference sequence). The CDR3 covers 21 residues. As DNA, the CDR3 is TGTGCCAGCAGTAGGTTGGGACAGGGGGCCCATAGCGGGAGGCCGAGCTACGAGCAGTACTTC. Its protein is CASSRLGQGAHSGRPSYEQYF.

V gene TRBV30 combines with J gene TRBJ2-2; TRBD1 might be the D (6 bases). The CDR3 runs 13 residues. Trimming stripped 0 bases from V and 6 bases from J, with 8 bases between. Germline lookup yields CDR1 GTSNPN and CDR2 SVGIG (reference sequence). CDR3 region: CAWSVGGPGELFF. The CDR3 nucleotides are TGTGCCTGGAGTGTAGGGGGTCCCGGGGAGCTGTTTTTT.

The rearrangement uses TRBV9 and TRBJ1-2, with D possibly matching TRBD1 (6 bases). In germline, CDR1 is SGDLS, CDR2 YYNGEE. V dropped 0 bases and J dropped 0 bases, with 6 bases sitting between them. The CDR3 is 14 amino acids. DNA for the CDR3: TGTGCCAGCAGCGTAGGGACAGCTAACTATGGCTACACCTTC. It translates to CASSVGTANYGYTF. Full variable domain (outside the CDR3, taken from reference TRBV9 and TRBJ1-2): DSGVTQTPKHLITATGQRVTLRCSPRSGDLSVYWYQQSLDQGLQFLIQYYNGEERAKGNILERFSAQQFPDLHSELNLSSLELGDSALYFCASSVGTANYGYTFGSGTRLTVV.

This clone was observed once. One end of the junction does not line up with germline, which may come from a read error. Here the CDR3 DNA reads TGTGCCAGCAGTCCCGGGACCTTCTCCTGCGAGCAGTACTTC. This gives the protein CASSPGTFSCEQYF. The chain couples TRBV28 to TRBJ2-7; either TRBD1 or TRBD2 may fit D (5 bases each). This CDR3 is 14 amino acids long. The germline gives CDR1 MDHEN, CDR2 SYDVKM.